One and the same sample provided the 23 T cell receptor beta chains below, sequenced in a study of blood T cell repertoires in COVID-19 (TCRdb year 2020). The library was produced with the immunoSEQ multiplex PCR assay. The immuneACCESS repertoire file appears here via TCRdb, limited to in-frame rearrangements. These files lack a portion of the clones; in checked studies, under half of the deficit traces to unresolved V genes, and the cause of the others is not known. The sample table holds about 63,000 clones, of which around 80% were seen once. The ten largest make up about 32% of the sample. Sequencing input: peripheral blood. All receptors derive from a human donor in a cohort sampled during active COVID-19.

The V gene is TRBV29-1, the J gene TRBJ2-4; D gene unclear. V dropped 4 bases and J dropped 8 bases, with 12 bases sitting between them. Looked up from germline, CDR1 is SQVTM and CDR2 is ANQGSEA. The CDR3 consists of 12 residues. The CDR3 DNA reads TGCAGCGTTGGGCAGGATTTTTACATTCAGTACTTC. Translating gives CSVGQDFYIQYF.

V is TRBV7-3 and J is TRBJ2-1, with D possibly matching TRBD1 (7 bases). The V end was cut by 5 bases, the J end by 6 bases, with 17 bases between. Germline loops: CDR1 SGHTA, CDR2 FQGTGA. This CDR3 is 15 amino acids long. CDR3 DNA sequence: TGTGCCAGCAGCCCGCGGGGCCAGGGGGTCAATGAGCAGTTCTTC. Translating gives CASSPRGQGVNEQFF.

The rearrangement joins TRBV14 to TRBJ2-5; D unclear. This CDR3 has 13 amino acids. V was cut by 0 bases and J by 4 bases, with 6 bases left in between. The germline gives CDR1 SGHDN, CDR2 FVKESK. The chain's CDR3 is CASSQDLRETQYF. CDR3 nucleotides: TGTGCCAGCAGCCAAGATCTGCGAGAGACCCAGTACTTC.

The V call is TRBV7-3, the J call TRBJ2-5, with TRBD2 identical over 10 bases. Germline CDR1 reads SGHTA; CDR2 reads FQGTGA. J was trimmed by 3 bases and V by 5 bases; bases with no gene match: 3. The CDR3 totals 14 residues. The CDR3 is CASSPSGREETQYF. The CDR3 DNA reads TGTGCCAGCAGCCCCAGCGGGAGGGAAGAGACCCAGTACTTC.

This chain joins TRBV7-3 and TRBJ2-5, with TRBD1 identical over 9 bases. Germline assignment: CDR1 SGHTA and CDR2 FQGTGA. CDR3 length: 16 amino acids. V shed 7 bases, J shed 5 bases, and the junction held 14 bases outside the gene matches. The CDR3 sequence: CASNVGTGGIGETQYF. CDR3 nucleotides: TGTGCCAGCAATGTTGGAACAGGGGGCATAGGGGAGACCCAGTACTTC.

This clone was recorded only once. V is TRBV3-1 (or the pseudogene TRBV3-2) and J is TRBJ2-7; 10 nucleotides line up with TRBD2. Germline CDR1 reads LGHDT; CDR2 reads YNNKEL (reference sequence). CDR3 length: 15 residues. The J segment lost 4 bases and the V segment lost 1 base, leaving 4 bases of the junction unmatched. The CDR3 DNA reads as TGTGCCAGCAGCCAAGCTAGCGGGAGCATGTACGAGCAGTACTTC. Encoded protein: CASSQASGSMYEQYF.

This chain connects TRBV3-1 (or the pseudogene TRBV3-2) to TRBJ1-5; maybe TRBD1 (6 bases). The V end lost 0 bases, the J end lost 4 bases, and 10 bases lay between the germline ends. The CDR3 is 15 amino acids. The V gene's germline CDR1 is LGHDT and CDR2 YNNKEL (reference sequence). The CDR3 loop reads CASSQDLRGNQPQHF. CDR3 nucleotide sequence: TGTGCCAGCAGCCAAGATCTTAGGGGGAATCAGCCCCAGCATTTT.

The chain uses TRBV10-2 and TRBJ2-1; 10 positions agree with TRBD2. Germline assignment: CDR1 WSHSY and CDR2 SAAADI. There are 15 residues in the CDR3. J gave up 6 bases and V 2 bases, and 4 bases lay outside the gene matches. CDR3 DNA: TGCGCCAGCAGTGAGGGACTAGCGGCTACCAATGAGCAGTTCTTC. Translating it yields CASSEGLAATNEQFF.

This rearrangement joins TRBV7-3 to TRBJ2-1; tentative D call: TRBD2 (8 bases). V was trimmed by 5 bases and J by 8 bases, leaving 19 bases between them. CDR1 and CDR2 from the germline V gene are SGHTA and FQGTGA. The CDR3 has 15 residues. The chain's CDR3 is CASSPGGLGGDEQFF. CDR3 coding DNA: TGTGCCAGCAGCCCGGGGGGACTAGGGGGCGATGAGCAGTTCTTC.

This sequence joins TRBV6-5 and TRBJ1-1; 7 nucleotides line up with TRBD1. Losses at the gene ends were 6 bases for V and 1 base for J; bases not matched to a gene: 8. The CDR3 length is 15 residues. The germline CDR1 and CDR2 sequences are MNHEY and SVGAGI. The CDR3 nucleotides are TGTGCCAGCAGACTAAGACAGGGAGCGAACACTGAAGCTTTCTTT. Its translation: CASRLRQGANTEAFF.

The chain uses TRBV15 and TRBJ2-5; D is ambiguous. The germline V gene has CDR1 LNHNV and CDR2 YYDKDF (reference sequence). V dropped 0 bases and J dropped 5 bases, with 7 bases sitting between them. This CDR3 is built from 13 residues. The CDR3 protein is CATSRDHGETQYF. The DNA for the CDR3 is TGTGCCACCAGCAGAGATCACGGGGAGACCCAGTACTTC.

The chain carries TRBV7-8 and TRBJ2-2, with D perhaps matching TRBD1 (6 bases). The CDR3 runs 17 residues. Trimming took off 4 bases at V and 1 base at J, with 16 bases between the two ends. The germline gives CDR1 SGHVS, CDR2 FQNEAQ. CDR3 protein: CASSSNYRAQNTGELFF. The CDR3 nucleotides read TGTGCCAGCAGCTCTAACTACAGGGCCCAGAACACCGGGGAGCTGTTTTTT.

This chain connects TRBV4-3 to TRBJ1-3; D not certain. V was clipped by 0 bases and J by 0 bases, with 6 bases between them. The CDR3 sequence is 15 residues long. The germline V gene has CDR1 LGHNA and CDR2 YSLEER. As DNA, the CDR3 is TGCGCCAGCAGCCAAGATTCTTACTCTGGAAACACCATATATTTT. Amino acids: CASSQDSYSGNTIYF.

The chain has TRBV6-5 and TRBJ1-1, with a weak D call TRBD1 (6 bases). The germline V and J ends were trimmed by 6 bases and 5 bases, with 16 bases remaining between them. Germline V gene data show CDR1 as MNHEY and CDR2 as SVGAGI. This CDR3 region has 14 residues. The CDR3: CASRVIPGQTEAFF. Written as DNA, the CDR3 is TGTGCCAGCAGAGTTATCCCGGGACAAACTGAAGCTTTCTTT.

The rearrangement joins TRBV19 to TRBJ2-7, with D possibly TRBD2 on 6 matching bases. Germline assignment: CDR1 LNHDA and CDR2 SQIVND (reference sequence). V was cut by 3 bases and J by 3 bases, with 18 bases left in between. This CDR3 has 16 amino acids. The DNA of the CDR3 is TGTGCCAGTAGTATTGGAGGGCGTGGGTTCGGCTACGAGCAGTACTTC. This sequence encodes CASSIGGRGFGYEQYF.

The gene calls are TRBV18 and TRBJ1-6; unclear D gene. Trimming cost V 3 bases and J 8 bases, with 8 bases left between them. The CDR3 has 13 residues. The germline CDR1 and CDR2 sequences are KGHSH and LQKENI. CDR3 DNA sequence: TGTGCCAGCTCACCGGGCAGAGATTCACCCCTCCACTTT. Amino acids: CASSPGRDSPLHF.

This chain joins TRBV5-1 and TRBJ2-2; TRBD2 matches 7 bases. The V gene's germline CDR1 is SGHRS and CDR2 YFSETQ. The junction had 5 bases not matched to a gene; V was cut back by 4 bases and J by 2 bases. The CDR3 consists of 15 residues. CDR3 sequence: CASSQLAINTGELFF. The DNA of the CDR3 is TGCGCCAGCAGCCAACTAGCGATTAACACCGGGGAGCTGTTTTTT.

This sequence joins TRBV11-2 and TRBJ2-7; 7 positions match TRBD2. Per the germline V gene, CDR1 is SGHAT and CDR2 is FQNNGV. J lost 3 bases, V lost 5 bases, and 16 bases had no gene match. This CDR3 has 17 amino acids. This CDR3 reads CASSPLNGGLVGYEQYF. In DNA, the CDR3 is TGTGCCAGCAGCCCCTTGAACGGAGGACTAGTCGGCTACGAGCAGTACTTC.

The chain combines TRBV5-5 with TRBJ2-7, with D unresolved. Germline V gives CDR1 SGHKS, CDR2 YYEKEE (reference sequence). The CDR3 runs 14 residues. The germline V and J ends were trimmed by 0 bases and 2 bases, with 9 bases remaining between them. CDR3 coding DNA: TGTGCCAGCAGCTTGGCCAATCGGGCCTACGAGCAGTACTTC. This translates into CASSLANRAYEQYF.

The rearrangement links TRBV28 to TRBJ2-7; 8 nucleotides align to TRBD2. The CDR3 runs to 15 residues. V trimming: 6 bases; J trimming: 6 bases; junction bases outside the gene matches: 13. Germline V gene sequence: CDR1 MDHEN, CDR2 SYDVKM. The CDR3 coding sequence is TGTGCCAGCAGCCCGGGGGGGACACAGGTTGTCGAGCAGTACTTC. It encodes CASSPGGTQVVEQYF.

This sequence joins TRBV6-6 and TRBJ2-2; possibly TRBD2 for D (5 bases). This CDR3 is 13 amino acids long. Per the germline V gene, CDR1 is MNHNY and CDR2 is SVGAGI (reference sequence). The CDR3 sequence is CAEHGVNTGELFF. The CDR3 region has the DNA TGTGCTGAGCACGGGGTCAACACCGGGGAGCTGTTTTTT.

The genes are TRBV5-6 and TRBJ2-1; no clear D gene. The CDR3 has 13 residues. V was pared by 4 bases and J by 8 bases, with 13 bases between. The germline V gene has CDR1 SGHDT and CDR2 YYEEEE. The CDR3 protein is CASSPGLEYEQFF. The CDR3, as DNA: TGTGCCAGCAGCCCCGGCCTAGAGTATGAGCAGTTCTTC.

This chain joins TRBV19 and TRBJ1-3; a possible D gene is TRBD1 (6 bases). V was shortened by 6 bases and J by 0 bases, with 12 bases between the two germline ends. Germline V CDR1 and CDR2: LNHDA, SQIVND (reference sequence). The CDR3 is 15 amino acids. CDR3 amino acids: CASRIGQSSGNTIYF. CDR3 DNA: TGTGCCAGTAGGATCGGACAGTCCTCTGGAAACACCATATATTTT.